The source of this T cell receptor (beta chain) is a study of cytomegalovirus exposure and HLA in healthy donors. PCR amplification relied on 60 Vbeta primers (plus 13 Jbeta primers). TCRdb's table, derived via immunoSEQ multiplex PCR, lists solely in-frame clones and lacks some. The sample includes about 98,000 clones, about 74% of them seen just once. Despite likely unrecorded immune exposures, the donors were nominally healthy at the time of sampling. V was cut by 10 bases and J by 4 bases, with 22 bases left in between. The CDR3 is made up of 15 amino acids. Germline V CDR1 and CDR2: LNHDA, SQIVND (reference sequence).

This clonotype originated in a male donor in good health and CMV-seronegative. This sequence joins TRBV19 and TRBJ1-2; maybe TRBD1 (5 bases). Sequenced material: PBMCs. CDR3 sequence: CATFNLQTASYGYTF. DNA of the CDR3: TGTGCCACCTTTAACTTACAGACAGCCTCCTATGGCTACACCTTC.